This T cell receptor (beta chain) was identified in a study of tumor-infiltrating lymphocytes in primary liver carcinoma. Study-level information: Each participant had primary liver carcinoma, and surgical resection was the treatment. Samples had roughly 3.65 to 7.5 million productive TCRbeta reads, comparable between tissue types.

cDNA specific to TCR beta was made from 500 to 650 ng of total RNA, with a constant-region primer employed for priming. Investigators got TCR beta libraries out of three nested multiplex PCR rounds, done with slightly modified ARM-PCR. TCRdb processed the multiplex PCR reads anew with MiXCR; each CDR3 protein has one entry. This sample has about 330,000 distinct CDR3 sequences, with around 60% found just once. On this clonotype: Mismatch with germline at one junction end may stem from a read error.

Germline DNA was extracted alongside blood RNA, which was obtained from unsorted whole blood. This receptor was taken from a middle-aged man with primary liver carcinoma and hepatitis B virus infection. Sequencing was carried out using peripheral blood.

The CDR3 sequence is CANSLDHSTGELFF. DNA of the CDR3: TGTGCCAACAGCTTAGATCATAGCACCGGGGAGCTGTTTTTT. The rearrangement uses TRBV11-2 and TRBJ2-2; no clear D gene. Germline CDR1 and CDR2: SGHAT and FQNNGV. There are 14 residues in the CDR3.